The clone carrying this TCR beta chain has at least ten counts. What it binds is not known. This entry comes from a study of T cells in Graves' hyperthyroidism and ophthalmopathy. Study-wide results and limits: Most thyroid clonotypes that were expanded above 0.001 also turned up in blood.

With 0 bases clipped from V and 3 bases from J, the junction kept 6 bases outside the gene matches. The CDR3 spans 15 residues. The germline V gene has CDR1 GTSNPN and CDR2 SVGIG (reference sequence). Orbital computed tomography and thyroid ultrasound, together with serum TRAb and thyroxine and clinical symptoms, were used for diagnoses. At first hyperthyroidism diagnosis, before any ophthalmopathy symptoms, the blood sample was collected. Amplification of TCR beta CDR3 regions used RNA as the template. The TCR CDR3 first-round RT-PCR relied on the HTBI primer set. TCRdb ran MiXCR on the multiplex PCR reads and lists one entry per CDR3 protein. The table includes about 290,000 distinct CDR3 sequences, approximately 14% detected once.

This chain joins TRBV30 and TRBJ2-7; 9 positions agree with TRBD1. Sequenced: blood. The TCR originated in a woman aged 50 to 60 with Graves' hyperthyroidism that later progressed to Graves' ophthalmopathy. DNA of the CDR3: TGTGCCTGGAGTGTATTTGCGGGACAGGGCTACGAGCAGTACTTC. Protein product: CAWSVFAGQGYEQYF.